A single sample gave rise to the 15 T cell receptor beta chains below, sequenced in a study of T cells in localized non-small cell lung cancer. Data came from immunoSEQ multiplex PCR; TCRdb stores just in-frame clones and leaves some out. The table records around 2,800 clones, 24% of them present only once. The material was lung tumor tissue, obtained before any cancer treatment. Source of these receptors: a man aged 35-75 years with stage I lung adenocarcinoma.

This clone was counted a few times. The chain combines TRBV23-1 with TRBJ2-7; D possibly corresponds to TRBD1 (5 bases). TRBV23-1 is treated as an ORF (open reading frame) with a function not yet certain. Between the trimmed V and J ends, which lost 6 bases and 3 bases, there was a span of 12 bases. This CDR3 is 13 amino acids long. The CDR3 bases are TGCGCCAGCAGCTTCAGCAGGGACTACGAGCAGTACTTC. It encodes CASSFSRDYEQYF.

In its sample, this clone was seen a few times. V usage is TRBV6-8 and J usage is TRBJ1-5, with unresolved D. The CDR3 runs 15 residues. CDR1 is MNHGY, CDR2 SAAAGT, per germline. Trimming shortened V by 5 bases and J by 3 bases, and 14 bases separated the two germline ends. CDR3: CASSPRPGLNQPQHF. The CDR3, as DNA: TGTGCCAGCAGTCCCCGGCCCGGGCTCAATCAGCCCCAGCATTTT.

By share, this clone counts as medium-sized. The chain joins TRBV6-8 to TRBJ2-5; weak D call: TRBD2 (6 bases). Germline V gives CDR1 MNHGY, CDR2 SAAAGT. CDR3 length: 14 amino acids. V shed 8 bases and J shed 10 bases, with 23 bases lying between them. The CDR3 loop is CASGERLDFWGQYF. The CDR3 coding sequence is TGTGCCAGCGGAGAACGACTAGACTTTTGGGGCCAGTACTTC.

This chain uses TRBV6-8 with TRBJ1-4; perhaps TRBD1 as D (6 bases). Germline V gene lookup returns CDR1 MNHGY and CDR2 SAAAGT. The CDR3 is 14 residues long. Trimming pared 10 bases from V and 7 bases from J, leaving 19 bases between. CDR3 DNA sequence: TGTGCCATCAGGGAGACAGGCGTGGGTGAAAAACTGTTTTTT. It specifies CAIRETGVGEKLFF.

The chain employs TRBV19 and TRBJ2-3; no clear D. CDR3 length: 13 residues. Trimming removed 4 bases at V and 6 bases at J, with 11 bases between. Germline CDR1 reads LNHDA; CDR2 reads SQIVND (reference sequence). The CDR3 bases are TGTGCCAGTAGTAAACGGGTTCTCGATACGCAGTATTTT. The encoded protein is CASSKRVLDTQYF.

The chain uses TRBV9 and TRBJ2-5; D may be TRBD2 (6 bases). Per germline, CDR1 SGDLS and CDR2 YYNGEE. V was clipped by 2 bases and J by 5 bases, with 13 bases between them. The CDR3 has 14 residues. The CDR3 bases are TGTGCCAGCAGCGTCGGGGGTGTCCACGAGACCCAGTACTTC. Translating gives CASSVGGVHETQYF.

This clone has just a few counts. Here the CDR3 DNA reads TGTGCCAGCAGCGTAGATGTTAGCGGGACCTACAATGAGCAGTTCTTC. Amino acids: CASSVDVSGTYNEQFF. This rearrangement joins TRBV9 to TRBJ2-1; 8 nucleotides align to TRBD2. Trimming at V came to 0 bases and at J to 2 bases, leaving 4 bases not matched to a gene. Germline CDR1 reads SGDLS; CDR2 reads YYNGEE. The CDR3 covers 16 residues.

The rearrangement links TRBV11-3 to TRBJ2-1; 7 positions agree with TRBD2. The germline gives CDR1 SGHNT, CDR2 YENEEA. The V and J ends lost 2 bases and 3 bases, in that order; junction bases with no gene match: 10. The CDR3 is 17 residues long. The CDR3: CASSLSPMAGVYNEQFF. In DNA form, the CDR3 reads TGTGCCAGCAGCTTAAGCCCTATGGCGGGAGTCTACAATGAGCAGTTCTTC.

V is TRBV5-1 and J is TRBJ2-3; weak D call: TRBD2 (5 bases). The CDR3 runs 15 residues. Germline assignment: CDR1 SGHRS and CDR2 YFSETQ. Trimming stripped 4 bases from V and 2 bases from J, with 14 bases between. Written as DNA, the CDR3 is TGCGCCAGCAGCCCAACTCCGGGGATCACAGATACGCAGTATTTT. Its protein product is CASSPTPGITDTQYF.

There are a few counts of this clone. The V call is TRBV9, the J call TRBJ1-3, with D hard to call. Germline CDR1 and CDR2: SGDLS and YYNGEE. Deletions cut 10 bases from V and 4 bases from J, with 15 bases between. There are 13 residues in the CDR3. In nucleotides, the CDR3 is TGTGCCTCGACGGATTATGCAGGAAACACCATATATTTT. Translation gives CASTDYAGNTIYF.

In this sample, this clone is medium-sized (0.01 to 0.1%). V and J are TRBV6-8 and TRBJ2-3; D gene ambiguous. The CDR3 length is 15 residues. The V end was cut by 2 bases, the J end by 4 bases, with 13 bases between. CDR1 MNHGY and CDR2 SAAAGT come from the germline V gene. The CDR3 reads CASSYGSGRSDTQYF. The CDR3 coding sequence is TGTGCCAGCAGTTACGGGTCAGGTCGTTCAGATACGCAGTATTTT.

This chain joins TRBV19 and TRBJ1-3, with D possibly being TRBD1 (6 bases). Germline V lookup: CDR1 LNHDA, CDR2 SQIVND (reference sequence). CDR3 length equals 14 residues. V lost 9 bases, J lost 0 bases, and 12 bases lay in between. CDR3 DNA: TGTGCCAGAAACGACAGGTTCTCTGGAAACACCATATATTTT. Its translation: CARNDRFSGNTIYF.

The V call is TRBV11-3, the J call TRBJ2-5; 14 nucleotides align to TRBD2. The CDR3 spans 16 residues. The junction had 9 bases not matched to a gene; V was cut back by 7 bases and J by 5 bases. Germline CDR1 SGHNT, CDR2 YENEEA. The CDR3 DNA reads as TGTGCCAGCACCCGGACTAGCGGGGGGAAGGGGGAGACCCAGTACTTC. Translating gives CASTRTSGGKGETQYF.

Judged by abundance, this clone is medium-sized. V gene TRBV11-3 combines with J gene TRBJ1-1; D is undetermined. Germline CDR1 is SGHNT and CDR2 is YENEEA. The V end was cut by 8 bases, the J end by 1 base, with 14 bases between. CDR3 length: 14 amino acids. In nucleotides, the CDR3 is TGTGCCAGCCAAACCCGAACAGCGAACACTGAAGCTTTCTTT. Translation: CASQTRTANTEAFF.

The CDR3 DNA is TGTGCCAGCAGCTTAGCGCCGGACTACAATGAGCAGTTCTTC. Protein sequence: CASSLAPDYNEQFF. The V and J genes are TRBV7-6 and TRBJ2-1, with no clear D. The V and J ends lost 0 bases and 3 bases respectively, with 6 bases between them. This CDR3 has 14 residues. Germline V CDR1 and CDR2: SGHVS, FNYEAQ.